A selection of T cell receptor beta chains follows, all from one sample in a study of T cell responses to AZD1222 COVID-19 vaccine. Repertoires were generated with immunoSEQ multiplex PCR, while TCRdb's copy carries only in-frame clones and drops some. This sample carries 150,000 or so clones, approximately 94% of them seen once, and the ten largest clones take about 1.9%. The sample here was peripheral blood, taken on day 0 of AZD1222 vaccination. The origin of the receptors is an adult in good health. Both conserved end residues are part of each CDR3. The D gene is left open where the match is weak. Clone size appears in some rows only: once, few, many, or a class for an expanded clone.

cdr3_nt,cdr3_aa,d_call,v_call,cdr3_length,j_call,clone_size
TGTGCCAGCAGTAGTAGCGGGAGCACAGATACGCAGTATTTT,CASSSSGSTDTQYF,TRBD2,TRBV7-3,14,TRBJ2-3,NA
TGCGCCAGCAGCTTGGCTTCAGGGAGCTCTGGGGCCAACGTCCTGACTTTC,CASSLASGSSGANVLTF,NA,TRBV5-1,17,TRBJ2-6,NA
TGTGCCAGCAGCTTGTGGGGGGCAACCAATGAAAAACTGTTTTTT,CASSLWGATNEKLFF,NA,TRBV5-5,15,TRBJ1-4,NA
TGTGCCATCAGTGTTACAGGGTGGGATGGCTACACCTTC,CAISVTGWDGYTF,NA,TRBV10-3,13,TRBJ1-2,NA
TGTGCCAGCAGCTTGTGTTCTAGCGGGAGGTCCTGTAAGTGGTACGAGCAGTACTTC,CASSLCSSGRSCKWYEQYF,TRBD2,TRBV5-5,19,TRBJ2-7,few
TGTGCCAGTAGTAGGACGGTCCTCTACGAGCAGTACTTC,CASSRTVLYEQYF,NA,TRBV19,13,TRBJ2-7,NA
TGTGCCAGCAGCTTACATGACATCTACGAGCAGTACTTC,CASSLHDIYEQYF,NA,TRBV5-4,13,TRBJ2-7,NA
TGCGCCAGCAGCTGGGGGAACAGGGGACGCAATGAGCAGTTCTTC,CASSWGNRGRNEQFF,TRBD1,TRBV5-1,15,TRBJ2-1,NA
TGTGCCAGCAGTTTAGAGGGGTACGAGCAGTACTTC,CASSLEGYEQYF,NA,TRBV28,12,TRBJ2-7,NA
TGCAGTGCTAGTCTCTCTCCAGGCGATCAGCCCCAGCATTTT,CSASLSPGDQPQHF,NA,TRBV20-1,14,TRBJ1-5,NA
TGTGCCACCAGCGCTGGGACAGCGATCAGCTATGGCTACACCTTC,CATSAGTAISYGYTF,TRBD1,TRBV15,15,TRBJ1-2,NA
TGTGCCAGCAGTGAGCGGACAGGGGGCTCTTTGACACCCCTCCACTTT,CASSERTGGSLTPLHF,TRBD1,TRBV2,16,TRBJ1-6,NA
TGTGCAAGTCGCCCTTGGACAGGTAAATTGAACGGCTACACCTTC,CASRPWTGKLNGYTF,NA,TRBV12-2,15,TRBJ1-2,NA
TGCGCCAGCAGCTCACAGACAGTGAACACTGAAGCTTTCTTT,CASSSQTVNTEAFF,NA,TRBV5-1,14,TRBJ1-1,NA
TGTGCCAACGGACAGGGATTTGAAAAACTGTTTTTT,CANGQGFEKLFF,TRBD1,TRBV2,12,TRBJ1-4,NA
TGTGCCAGCAGCTTAGGGGCCTCATCAACTAATTCACCCCTCCACTTT,CASSLGASSTNSPLHF,NA,TRBV7-8,16,TRBJ1-6,NA
TGTGCCAGCAGTTCGGGCAATGAGCAGTTCTTC,CASSSGNEQFF,NA,TRBV6-5,11,TRBJ2-1,NA
TGTGCCAGCACTAAGGGACTAGCGGGAGGCGGGGAGCAGTTCTTC,CASTKGLAGGGEQFF,TRBD2,TRBV9,15,TRBJ2-1,NA
TGTGCCAGCAGCTTGGGTAGCAGGGGAGATCAGCCCCAGCATTTT,CASSLGSRGDQPQHF,NA,TRBV5-8,15,TRBJ1-5,once
TGCAGCGTTGAGTATAGGGGGATAGCTGAAGCTTTCTTT,CSVEYRGIAEAFF,NA,TRBV29-1,13,TRBJ1-1,once
TGCGCCAGCAGCTTAGAGGGGGGAAGTGAAAAACTGTTTTTT,CASSLEGGSEKLFF,NA,TRBV5-1,14,TRBJ1-4,NA
TGTGCCAGCAGCTTAGAGTACCCAGGGGCGTATGGCTACACCTTC,CASSLEYPGAYGYTF,NA,TRBV11-2,15,TRBJ1-2,NA
TGTGCCAGCAGCTTAGGGACCCGGACATATGGCTACACCTTC,CASSLGTRTYGYTF,NA,TRBV7-9,14,TRBJ1-2,NA
TGCAGCGTTGAGGCGGACTTGAACACTGAAGCTTTCTTT,CSVEADLNTEAFF,NA,TRBV29-1,13,TRBJ1-1,NA
TGTGCCAGCAGCGGCTCGGGGCTCCCTAATGAAAAACTGTTTTTT,CASSGSGLPNEKLFF,NA,TRBV2,15,TRBJ1-4,NA
TGTGCCACCAGTGATAGCACCGGGACTCTCAATGAGCAGTTCTTC,CATSDSTGTLNEQFF,NA,TRBV24-1,15,TRBJ2-1,once
TGTGCCAGCAGTGAAGAGGCGGGGGTAGTCACTGAAGCTTTCTTT,CASSEEAGVVTEAFF,NA,TRBV2,15,TRBJ1-1,NA
TGTGCCAGCAGCCCGGCAGGGGGCGCGGGAAATTCACCCCTCCACTTT,CASSPAGGAGNSPLHF,TRBD1,TRBV5-5,16,TRBJ1-6,NA
TGTGCCAGCAGCCAAGAAGGGACAGGGGTGGATGGCAATGAGCAGTTCTTC,CASSQEGTGVDGNEQFF,TRBD1,TRBV4-2,17,TRBJ2-1,NA
TGCGCCAGCAGCCACCCCCGGGGGGGCTACACCTTC,CASSHPRGGYTF,NA,TRBV4-1,12,TRBJ1-2,NA
TGCGCCAGCAGCCTAGCCTCTAACTATGGCTACACCTTC,CASSLASNYGYTF,NA,TRBV5-1,13,TRBJ1-2,NA
TGCGCCAGTAGCCCTATTTCCAGGTACCAAGAGACCCAGTACTTC,CASSPISRYQETQYF,NA,TRBV5-1,15,TRBJ2-5,NA
TGTGCCAGCAGCGTTTCGCCGACGCCTATGAACACTGAAGCTTTCTTT,CASSVSPTPMNTEAFF,NA,TRBV9,16,TRBJ1-1,NA
TGTGCCAGCACTGTAGCAAAGTTGAACACTGAAGCTTTCTTT,CASTVAKLNTEAFF,NA,TRBV2,14,TRBJ1-1,NA
TGTGCCAGCAGCTTAGAGAACACTGAAGCTTTCTTT,CASSLENTEAFF,NA,TRBV7-2,12,TRBJ1-1,NA
TGTGCCAGCAGTGAGAGGGCCGGGGGCGCCGGCTACGAGCAGTACTTC,CASSERAGGAGYEQYF,NA,TRBV6-1,16,TRBJ2-7,NA
TGTGCCAGCAGCCAAGACTTCCTAACCGCCTCACCCCTCCACTTT,CASSQDFLTASPLHF,NA,TRBV4-2,15,TRBJ1-6,NA
TGCGCCAGCAGTGAGCAAACAGGGACAGGGCCTTACAATGAGCAGTTCTTC,CASSEQTGTGPYNEQFF,TRBD1,TRBV10-1,17,TRBJ2-1,NA
TGTGCCAGCAGCCAAGAGGGCAGCCTAAAGGCTGAAGCTTTCTTT,CASSQEGSLKAEAFF,NA,TRBV3-1/TRBV3-2,15,TRBJ1-1,NA
TGCGCCAGCAGCTTGGTAGGGACGGAAGAGACCCAGTACTTC,CASSLVGTEETQYF,NA,TRBV5-1,14,TRBJ2-5,NA
TGCGCCAGCAGCCCCGGGGCTAGCGGGCGCAACAATGAGCAGTTCTTC,CASSPGASGRNNEQFF,TRBD2,TRBV5-1,16,TRBJ2-1,NA
TGTGCCAGCGGACAGGGAATAAACACTGAAGCTTTCTTT,CASGQGINTEAFF,TRBD1,TRBV11-1,13,TRBJ1-1,NA
TGTGCCAGCAGCTCACTGACAGACTTGAACACTGAAGCTTTCTTT,CASSSLTDLNTEAFF,NA,TRBV7-6,15,TRBJ1-1,NA
TGTGCCAGCAGCGTCCAACTAGCGCTCTTCTCCTACAATGAGCAGTTCTTC,CASSVQLALFSYNEQFF,TRBD2,TRBV5-4,17,TRBJ2-1,NA
TGTGCCAGCAGCTACGGGACAGCTAATCAGCCCCAGCATTTT,CASSYGTANQPQHF,TRBD1,TRBV7-9,14,TRBJ1-5,NA
TGTGCCAGCAGTACGAGCACAGATACGCAGTATTTT,CASSTSTDTQYF,NA,TRBV12-3/TRBV12-4,12,TRBJ2-3,NA
TGTGCCAGCAGTTCTTTAGGACAGGGGGCCTACGAGCAGTACTTC,CASSSLGQGAYEQYF,TRBD1,TRBV6-5,15,TRBJ2-7,NA
TGTGCCTGGAGCAGGGACAGACGCAATCAGCCCCAGCATTTT,CAWSRDRRNQPQHF,TRBD1,TRBV30,14,TRBJ1-5,once
TGTGCCAGCAGTGAATTCCCCGGGACCGGGGTTACGCAGTATTTT,CASSEFPGTGVTQYF,NA,TRBV25-1,15,TRBJ2-3,NA